This entry lists 29 T cell receptor beta chains sequenced from one sample in a study of blood T cells in healthy people across ages. Then a second PCR, running about 7 to 11 cycles, was carried out with a sample-barcoded 5' primer and a J-beta primer mix. TCRdb itself ran the 5' RACE reads through MiXCR, one entry per CDR3 protein. The table includes about 1.5 million distinct CDR3 sequences, around 42% detected once. Sequencing was done on a sample of blood. The source is a woman aged 18-30 years in good health.

Only a few counts were recorded for this clonotype. CDR3 residues: CAISESNRGRQETQYF. In DNA form, the CDR3 reads TGTGCCATCAGTGAGTCGAATAGAGGCAGACAAGAGACCCAGTACTTC. The rearrangement uses TRBV10-3 and TRBJ2-5; D ambiguous. Germline lookup yields CDR1 ENHRY and CDR2 SYGVKD. CDR3 length equals 16 residues. V was trimmed by 0 bases and J by 2 bases, leaving 13 bases between them.

The rearrangement joins TRBV3-1 to TRBJ2-3; TRBD2 matches 14 bases. The CDR3 is made up of 19 amino acids. V shed 0 bases, J shed 5 bases, and the junction held 10 bases outside the gene matches. CDR1 is LGHDT and CDR2 is YNNKEL in the germline V gene (reference sequence). The CDR3: CASSQERGTSGSRVDTQYF. CDR3 DNA: TGTGCCAGCAGCCAAGAACGAGGGACTAGCGGGAGTCGGGTAGATACGCAGTATTTT.

The rearrangement joins TRBV14 to TRBJ1-6; TRBD1 might be the D (6 bases). Trimming removed 5 bases from V and 4 bases from J, with 12 bases in between. The CDR3 extends over 15 amino acids. Germline CDR1 and CDR2: SGHDN and FVKESK. CDR3 sequence (DNA): TGTGCCAGCAGCGTGCAGGGGATGTATAATTCACCCCTCCACTTT. Protein product: CASSVQGMYNSPLHF.

This clonotype came up many times. The chain combines TRBV27 with TRBJ2-7; TRBD1 matches 7 bases. The CDR3 is made up of 15 amino acids. Germline CDR1 and CDR2: MNHEY and SMNVEV (reference sequence). V shed 5 bases, J shed 1 base, and the junction held 8 bases outside the gene matches. The CDR3 DNA follows: TGTGCCAGCAGTCTAAGACAGGGTGGGTCCTACGAGCAGTACTTC. Translated, it gives CASSLRQGGSYEQYF.

The CDR3 here is CSARDTQIQYF. In DNA, the CDR3 is TGCAGTGCTAGAGACACGCAGATCCAGTACTTC. The J gene is TRBJ2-5, the V gene TRBV20-1; D is ambiguous. V dropped 0 bases and J dropped 10 bases, with 9 bases sitting between them. The CDR3 has 11 residues. Germline CDR1 and CDR2: DFQATT and SNEGSKA (reference sequence).

This clonotype has a handful of counts. The chain uses TRBV20-1 and TRBJ2-5, with D hard to call. Germline V gene data show CDR1 as DFQATT and CDR2 as SNEGSKA (reference sequence). With 1 base removed from V and 4 bases from J, the gap between germline ends came to 16 bases. This CDR3 region has 15 residues. The CDR3 region has the DNA TGCAGTGCTAGAGGTCCGCCACCCACGACAGAGACCCAGTACTTC. Translation gives CSARGPPPTTETQYF.

The chain uses TRBV6-4 and TRBJ2-1; TRBD2 might be the D (5 bases). The V end lost 3 bases, the J end lost 0 bases, and 12 bases lay between the germline ends. The CDR3 contains 16 residues. Germline V gene sequence: CDR1 MRHNA, CDR2 SNTAGT. In DNA form, the CDR3 reads TGTGCCAGCAGTGATGCTACGGGGAGCTCCTACAATGAGCAGTTCTTC. Residues: CASSDATGSSYNEQFF.

DNA for the CDR3: TGCAGTGCTAAGGGACAGGGGCAAAACATTCAGTACTTC. Translated: CSAKGQGQNIQYF. The chain employs TRBV20-1 and TRBJ2-4, with 10 bases that match TRBD1. This CDR3 comprises 13 residues. Germline CDR1 DFQATT, CDR2 SNEGSKA (reference sequence). V was clipped by 4 bases and J by 5 bases; unmatched bases: 2.

This clonotype was seen more than once but under ten times. The V gene is TRBV7-9, the J gene TRBJ1-4; 9 bases fit TRBD1. V lost 8 bases, J lost 8 bases, and 9 bases stayed unmatched. This CDR3 contains 14 residues. Germline assignment: CDR1 SEHNR and CDR2 FQNEAQ (reference sequence). This CDR3 is CASSFGQGREKLFF. The CDR3 nucleotides read TGTGCCAGCTCCTTCGGACAGGGGAGGGAAAAACTGTTTTTT.

The V call is TRBV20-1, the J call TRBJ2-1; D possibly corresponds to TRBD2 (6 bases). The germline gives CDR1 DFQATT, CDR2 SNEGSKA (reference sequence). The V end lost 5 bases, the J end lost 6 bases, and 20 bases lay between the germline ends. The CDR3 length is 15 residues. Written as DNA, the CDR3 is TGCAGTGCTGGCGCCCCGCGGGGTACTACCAATGAGCAGTTCTTC. Its translation: CSAGAPRGTTNEQFF.

The chain combines TRBV28 with TRBJ1-1; 9 bases map to TRBD1. Germline V CDR1 and CDR2: MDHEN, SYDVKM. The CDR3 covers 15 residues. V lost 6 bases to trimming and J lost 0 bases; unmatched junction nucleotides: 5. The CDR3: CASRMTGGMNTEAFF. The CDR3 region has the DNA TGTGCCAGCAGGATGACAGGGGGGATGAACACTGAAGCTTTCTTT. The complete variable domain, with remaining parts taken from reference TRBV28 and TRBJ1-1, reads DVKVTQSSRYLVKRTGEKVFLECVQDMDHENMFWYRQDPGLGLRLIYFSYDVKMKEKGDIPEGYSVSREKKERFSLILESASTNQTSMYLCASRMTGGMNTEAFFGQGTRLTVV.

V is TRBV12-3 or TRBV12-4 and J is TRBJ2-1; D might be TRBD1 (6 bases). Trimming cost V 5 bases and J 13 bases, with 36 bases left between them. The CDR3 totals 19 residues. In DNA form, the CDR3 reads TGTGCCAGCAGTGTCGATTTTTGGGGACAACAGAACAACCAAGAGACCCAGTTCTTC. It encodes CASSVDFWGQQNNQETQFF.

This clonotype was counted a single time. The rearrangement links TRBV20-1 to TRBJ2-1; 7 bases are shared with TRBD2. Germline lookup yields CDR1 DFQATT and CDR2 SNEGSKA (reference sequence). The CDR3 has 14 residues. The J segment lost 12 bases and the V segment lost 3 bases, leaving 14 bases of the junction unmatched. In DNA, the CDR3 is TGCAGTGCTAGTCTGAGGGATCGGGAGGATGGGCAGTTCTTC. Protein: CSASLRDREDGQFF.

The chain carries TRBV6-2 or TRBV6-3 and TRBJ1-1; D uncertain. The CDR3 has 13 residues. V was trimmed by 7 bases and J by 4 bases, leaving 13 bases between them. From germline, CDR1 is MNHEY and CDR2 SVGEGT. The CDR3 loop reads CASKFSPSTEAFF. CDR3 bases: TGTGCCAGCAAATTCAGCCCGAGCACTGAAGCTTTCTTT.

Concerning this clonotype: The junction departs from the called germline gene at one end, perhaps through a read error. The V call is TRBV4-1, the J call TRBJ2-4, with 14 positions matching TRBD2. From germline, CDR1 is MGHRA and CDR2 YSYEKL. There are 15 residues in the CDR3. The CDR3 here is CASSPTSGRAHEQNF. The CDR3 region has the DNA TGCGCCAGCAGCCCGACTAGCGGGAGGGCCCACGAGCAGAACTTC.

The V call is TRBV6-2 or TRBV6-3, the J call TRBJ2-7; 10 nucleotides match TRBD2. J lost 3 bases, V lost 5 bases, and 4 bases had no gene match. This CDR3 has 14 amino acids. Germline CDR1 MNHEY, CDR2 SVGEGT. The CDR3 DNA is TGTGCCAGCAGTCGAGCGGGGGGGCTCTACGAGCAGTACTTC. Amino acids: CASSRAGGLYEQYF.

This chain connects TRBV7-9 to TRBJ1-4; TRBD1 agrees at 7 bases. CDR1 SEHNR and CDR2 FQNEAQ come from the germline V gene (reference sequence). J gave up 4 bases and V 5 bases, and 13 bases lay outside the gene matches. CDR3 length equals 17 residues. Here the CDR3 DNA reads TGTGCCAGCAGCCTCCGACGGGACAGTCCATATAATGAAAAACTGTTTTTT. It specifies CASSLRRDSPYNEKLFF.

The chain employs TRBV20-1 and TRBJ2-5, with D possibly matching TRBD2 (6 bases). Germline-derived CDR1 and CDR2 are DFQATT and SNEGSKA (reference sequence). V dropped 0 bases and J dropped 1 base, with 18 bases sitting between them. CDR3 length: 17 residues. CDR3: CSARDHFRYGSQETQYF. CDR3 coding DNA: TGCAGTGCTAGAGATCACTTCCGGTACGGGAGCCAAGAGACCCAGTACTTC.

A word on this clonotype: The junction and the germline gene differ at one end; a read error may be behind it. This chain links TRBV27 with TRBJ1-2; 10 nucleotides align to TRBD1. The CDR3 extends over 15 amino acids. Germline-derived CDR1 and CDR2 are MNHEY and SMNVEV (reference sequence). CDR3 region: CTSSLTGGTTYGYTF. The DNA for the CDR3 is TGTACCAGCAGTTTGACAGGGGGCACAACCTATGGCTACACCTTC.

The rearrangement joins TRBV7-8 to TRBJ2-5, with TRBD2 matching over 7 bases. Germline trimming cut 3 bases from V and 4 bases from J; bases unmatched to any gene: 17. This CDR3 has 18 residues. Per germline, CDR1 SGHVS and CDR2 FQNEAQ. CDR3 nucleotide sequence: TGTGCCAGCAGCTTTATCCGGGCGGGAGCCGGGAGGAGAGAGACCCAGTACTTC. Translated: CASSFIRAGAGRRETQYF.

The V and J genes are TRBV25-1 and TRBJ1-5; D unclear. Germline CDR1 and CDR2: MGHDK and SYGVNS. CDR3 length equals 14 residues. Trimming left V 4 bases short and J 6 bases short, with 13 bases between. CDR3 in amino acids: CASSAVEVGQPQHF. CDR3 DNA: TGTGCCAGCAGTGCTGTGGAGGTGGGTCAGCCCCAGCATTTT.

This clonotype came up a few times. The chain joins TRBV29-1 to TRBJ1-6; TRBD1 is a possible D gene (6 bases). V lost 7 bases and J 7 bases, leaving 17 bases between the germline ends. CDR3 length: 14 amino acids. CDR1 SQVTM and CDR2 ANQGSEA come from the germline V gene. The CDR3 region has the DNA TGCAGCGCTTCCCTTACAGGGACCAATTCACCCCTCCACTTT. It translates to CSASLTGTNSPLHF.

V usage is TRBV27 and J usage is TRBJ1-3; TRBD1 aligns across 10 bases. V dropped 8 bases and J dropped 9; count of bases not matched to a gene: 10. The CDR3 has 14 residues. The germline gives CDR1 MNHEY, CDR2 SMNVEV (reference sequence). CDR3 in DNA: TGTGCCAGCGGCTTGACAGGGGGCGCTTCCACCATATATTTT. It is translated as CASGLTGGASTIYF.

The chain uses TRBV5-1 and TRBJ1-4; D is undetermined. CDR1 and CDR2 (germline): SGHRS, YFSETQ. The ends were cut back, 4 bases at V and 10 bases at J, with 17 bases in the middle. The CDR3 spans 14 residues. The CDR3 nucleotides read TGCGCCAGCAGCGGGGTGGGGAATGTTGGAAAACTGTTTTTT. Translation: CASSGVGNVGKLFF.

The chain is built from TRBV12-3 or TRBV12-4 and TRBJ2-1; D call uncertain. The CDR3 totals 13 residues. V gave up 5 bases and J gave up 5 bases, with 10 bases separating them. As DNA, the CDR3 is TGTGCCAGCAGTCATACTCAGGACAATGAGCAGTTCTTC. Translated: CASSHTQDNEQFF.

This chain links TRBV20-1 with TRBJ2-6; D gene unclear. Germline CDR1 DFQATT, CDR2 SNEGSKA (reference sequence). The CDR3 covers 13 residues. CDR3 nucleotides: TGCAGCTCGTCCAGCTCTGGGGCCAACGTCCTGACTTTC. Its translation is CSSSSSGANVLTF.

The chain combines TRBV5-1 with TRBJ2-1; TRBD2 is a possible D gene (5 bases). The ends were cut back, 6 bases at V and 0 bases at J, with 19 bases in the middle. Germline loops: CDR1 SGHRS, CDR2 YFSETQ. The CDR3 consists of 17 residues. CDR3 in amino acids: CASTVEATRSSYNEQFF. The CDR3 nucleotides are TGCGCCAGCACCGTCGAGGCTACTAGAAGCTCCTACAATGAGCAGTTCTTC. The variable domain in full, completed from reference TRBV5-1 and TRBJ2-1, reads KAGVTQTPRYLIKTRGQQVTLSCSPISGHRSVSWYQQTPGQGLQFLFEYFSETQRNKGNFPGRFSGRQFSNSRSEMNVSTLELGDSALYLCASTVEATRSSYNEQFFGPGTRLTVL.

This chain connects TRBV6-5 to TRBJ1-3; D unresolved. Germline CDR1 and CDR2: MNHEY and SVGAGI. The CDR3 length is 13 residues. The V and J ends lost 2 bases and 6 bases respectively, with 8 bases between them. CDR3 protein: CASSYARSNTIYF. CDR3 in DNA: TGTGCCAGCAGTTACGCTAGATCAAACACCATATATTTT.

This clonotype was recorded a few times. The rearrangement joins TRBV7-3 to TRBJ2-1; D is ambiguous. V was shortened by 1 base and J by 2 bases, with 12 bases between the two germline ends. The CDR3 loop spans 16 amino acids. Germline V CDR1 and CDR2: SGHTA, FQGTGA. CDR3 DNA sequence: TGTGCCAGCAGCTTAAGGTTGCAATCAACCTACAATGAGCAGTTCTTC. It is translated as CASSLRLQSTYNEQFF.